Below are 11 T cell receptor beta chains sequenced from a single sample in a study of T cell responses to AZD1222 COVID-19 vaccine (dated by TCRdb to 2020 to 2022). Per the publication, the time point label means: baseline before first vaccination. Library generation was performed with the immunoSEQ multiplex PCR assay. As stored in TCRdb, this immuneACCESS dataset retains in-frame rearrangements with V and J assigned. A fraction of the clones does not appear; measured against another copy, unresolved V genes explain less than half of the discrepancy, and the remainder lacks a known reason. This sample holds 96,000 or so clones; roughly 90% were observed only once. Roughly 26% of the sample is taken by the ten largest. The source material was peripheral blood, sampled on day 0 of AZD1222 vaccination. Source of these receptors: an adult in good health.

The chain carries TRBV6-2 or TRBV6-3 and TRBJ2-7, with D uncertain. CDR1 and CDR2 from the germline V gene are MNHEY and SVGEGT. V lost 5 bases and J lost 2, with 4 bases in between. The CDR3 runs 11 residues. The DNA of the CDR3 is TGTGCCAGCAGTATCGCCTACGAGCAGTACTTC. Amino acids: CASSIAYEQYF.

V and J are TRBV28 and TRBJ1-6; 7 nucleotides line up with TRBD1. The CDR3 length is 15 residues. Germline CDR1 reads MDHEN; CDR2 reads SYDVKM. Trimming took 7 bases from V and 7 from J; bases not matched to a gene: 10. The CDR3 DNA is TGTGCCAGCACACCCAGGGGGGCGGGGAATTCACCCCTCCACTTT. Its protein product is CASTPRGAGNSPLHF.

The V and J genes are TRBV5-8 and TRBJ1-1, with 8 bases aligning to TRBD1. The V gene's germline CDR1 is SGHTS and CDR2 YDEGEE. V shed 2 bases and J 3 bases; nucleotides not matched to a gene: 3. The CDR3 loop spans 14 amino acids. CDR3 protein: CASSFQGAHTEAFF. CDR3 DNA sequence: TGTGCCAGCAGCTTTCAGGGGGCGCACACTGAAGCTTTCTTT.

The chain joins TRBV5-1 to TRBJ2-3, with D possibly called TRBD1 or TRBD2 (5 bases each). This CDR3 contains 15 residues. CDR1 and CDR2 from the germline V gene are SGHRS and YFSETQ. V was pared by 0 bases and J by 4 bases, with 12 bases between. The CDR3 DNA is TGCGCCAGCAGCTTGGCTGGGGACCTAGCAGATACGCAGTATTTT. As protein: CASSLAGDLADTQYF.

V is TRBV6-5 and J is TRBJ2-1, with 7 bases lining up with TRBD1. Germline CDR1 reads MNHEY; CDR2 reads SVGAGI. The CDR3 is 14 residues long. J gave up 5 bases and V 6 bases, and 7 bases lay outside the gene matches. This chain's CDR3 is CASSTGQVNNEQFF. The CDR3 DNA is TGTGCCAGCAGCACCGGACAGGTGAACAATGAGCAGTTCTTC.

CDR3 region: CATSDPGTGDYGYTF. Here the CDR3 DNA reads TGTGCCACCAGTGACCCGGGGACAGGGGACTATGGCTACACCTTC. The chain combines TRBV24-1 with TRBJ1-2; TRBD1 matches at 10 bases. From germline, CDR1 is KGHDR and CDR2 SFDVKD. Trimming at V came to 4 bases and at J to 3 bases, leaving 4 bases not matched to a gene. The CDR3 is 15 residues long.

The chain combines TRBV11-2 with TRBJ2-7; D gene unclear. Trimming left V 2 bases short and J 5 bases short, with 4 bases between. The CDR3 consists of 11 residues. CDR1 is SGHAT and CDR2 is FQNNGV in the germline V gene. CDR3 sequence reads: CASSLIHEQYF. In nucleotides, the CDR3 is TGTGCCAGCAGCTTAATCCACGAGCAGTACTTC.

The chain recombines TRBV6-5 with TRBJ2-1; 8 bases fit TRBD2. With 0 bases clipped from V and 5 bases from J, the junction kept 3 bases outside the gene matches. Germline V lookup: CDR1 MNHEY, CDR2 SVGAGI. This CDR3 has 15 residues. CDR3 DNA: TGTGCCAGCAGTTACTCCCGGGAGGGAAACAATGAGCAGTTCTTC. Translation gives CASSYSREGNNEQFF.

The genes are TRBV11-1 and TRBJ1-2; possibly TRBD1 for D (5 bases). V was pared by 2 bases and J by 8 bases, with 15 bases between. The CDR3 consists of 14 residues. The germline CDR1 and CDR2 sequences are SGHAT and FQDESV (reference sequence). The CDR3 DNA is TGTGCCAGCAGCTTACCCGGGACGCAGCAAGGCTACACCTTC. It specifies CASSLPGTQQGYTF.

The chain links TRBV10-3 to TRBJ2-7, with D possibly being TRBD1 (5 bases). Trimming took off 6 bases at V and 1 base at J, with 7 bases between the two ends. The CDR3 totals 12 residues. Germline V gene sequence: CDR1 ENHRY, CDR2 SYGVKD. The CDR3 nucleotides are TGTGCCATCAGGGACACGTCCTACGAGCAGTACTTC. It encodes CAIRDTSYEQYF.

The V call is TRBV9, the J call TRBJ1-4, with 7 bases identical to TRBD1. This CDR3 is 17 amino acids long. The germline V gene has CDR1 SGDLS and CDR2 YYNGEE. Trimming took 4 bases from V and 4 from J; bases not matched to a gene: 13. The CDR3 coding sequence is TGTGCCAGCAGCTTAGACCCTGGGGCAGGGGGTAATGAAAAACTGTTTTTT. It codes for CASSLDPGAGGNEKLFF. Drawing the rest from reference TRBV9 and TRBJ1-4, the complete variable domain is DSGVTQTPKHLITATGQRVTLRCSPRSGDLSVYWYQQSLDQGLQFLIQYYNGEERAKGNILERFSAQQFPDLHSELNLSSLELGDSALYFCASSLDPGAGGNEKLFFGSGTQLSVL.